Shown below are 20 T cell receptor beta chains from a single sample sequenced in a study of blood T cells in healthy people across ages. Alongside a J-beta primer mix, a sample-barcoded 5' primer served in a second PCR lasting roughly 6 to 11 cycles. TCRdb re-called the 5' RACE reads through MiXCR, storing one row per CDR3 protein. The data show about 1.6 million distinct CDR3 sequences, about 31% seen once. Sequencing used blood. The receptors derive from a woman in her twenties or thirties in good health.

The V gene is TRBV6-9, the J gene TRBJ1-6; D not resolved. This CDR3 contains 13 residues. The V and J ends lost 8 bases and 5 bases respectively, with 10 bases between them. Germline lookup yields CDR1 MNHGY and CDR2 SVAAGI. CDR3 bases: TGTGCCAGCTCCCCGTGGCATAATTCACCCCTCCACTTT. Residues: CASSPWHNSPLHF.

Remarks on this clonotype: Since no conserved phenylalanine or tryptophan closes the CDR3, a read error is the likely cause. V gene TRBV28 combines with J gene TRBJ2-7; 7 positions match TRBD2. The CDR3 is made up of 13 amino acids. From germline, CDR1 is MDHEN and CDR2 SYDVKM. Trimming at V came to 7 bases and at J to 3 bases, leaving 6 bases not matched to a gene. CDR3 in amino acids: CASNVPGGYEQYL. The CDR3, as DNA: TGTGCCAGCAACGTCCCGGGAGGCTACGAGCAGTACCTC.

This clonotype has a handful of counts. This rearrangement joins TRBV1 to TRBJ2-7. TRBV1 has pseudogene status. The CDR3 sequence is 15 residues long. The CDR3 DNA reads as TGCACCAGCAGCCAAGAGACGGGGGACTCCTACGAGCAGTACTTC. Translating it yields CTSSQETGDSYEQYF.

The genes are TRBV6-5 and TRBJ2-3; D not resolved. The CDR3 totals 15 residues. Trimming removed 0 bases at V and 2 bases at J, with 9 bases between. The germline V gene encodes CDR1 MNHEY and CDR2 SVGAGI. The CDR3 bases are TGTGCCAGCAGTTACTCTGGGTGGGACACAGATACGCAGTATTTT. It specifies CASSYSGWDTDTQYF.

The chain has TRBV4-1 and TRBJ2-2; tentatively, D is TRBD2 (5 bases). This CDR3 region has 15 residues. Germline V CDR1 and CDR2: MGHRA, YSYEKL. V lost 4 bases and J lost 6, with 15 bases in between. CDR3 sequence reads: CASSRSSTGSGELFF. DNA of the CDR3: TGCGCCAGCAGCCGCAGCTCGACGGGGTCCGGGGAGCTGTTTTTT.

About this clonotype: One junction end does not reproduce the germline sequence, and a read error may be involved. This rearrangement joins TRBV9 to TRBJ1-2, with unresolved D. This CDR3 spans 14 amino acids. The germline CDR1 and CDR2 sequences are SGDLS and YYNGEE. The CDR3 sequence is CAGSVEGSGFGYTF. As DNA, the CDR3 is TGTGCCGGCAGCGTAGAGGGATCCGGTTTCGGCTACACCTTC.

The V call is TRBV28, the J call TRBJ1-2; TRBD1 agrees at 7 bases. V lost 6 bases, J lost 6 bases, and 7 bases stayed unmatched. The CDR3 consists of 13 residues. Germline lookup yields CDR1 MDHEN and CDR2 SYDVKM. The CDR3 sequence is CASRPDRVDGYTF. DNA for the CDR3: TGTGCCAGCAGGCCCGACAGGGTCGATGGCTACACCTTC.

In its sample, this clonotype was seen a few times. V usage is TRBV9 and J usage is TRBJ2-3; 7 bases match TRBD2. Looked up from germline, CDR1 is SGDLS and CDR2 is YYNGEE. The trim removed 0 bases at V and 2 bases at J, leaving 12 bases unmatched. The CDR3 loop spans 18 amino acids. As DNA, the CDR3 is TGTGCCAGCAGCGTAGAGGGGCCGGGACTACCACCCACAGATACGCAGTATTTT. It codes for CASSVEGPGLPPTDTQYF.

This clonotype turned up a few times. The gene calls are TRBV12-3 or TRBV12-4 and TRBJ1-2; D remains unclear. V was pared by 10 bases and J by 7 bases, with 16 bases between. CDR3 length: 12 residues. This CDR3 reads CAIEGAGGGYTF. The CDR3 bases are TGTGCCATTGAGGGCGCCGGCGGTGGCTACACCTTC.

This clonotype was observed a handful of times. The chain combines TRBV10-3 with TRBJ2-6; unclear D gene. CDR3 length: 17 amino acids. Per the germline V gene, CDR1 is ENHRY and CDR2 is SYGVKD. The ends were cut back, 8 bases at V and 0 bases at J, with 17 bases in the middle. CDR3 sequence (DNA): TGTGCCATCTGCGATCCCCGGGCCAACTCTGGGGCCAACGTCCTGACTTTC. Protein product: CAICDPRANSGANVLTF.

This clonotype was picked up a small number of times. The rearrangement uses TRBV15 and TRBJ2-5, with 7 bases lining up with TRBD2. CDR3 length: 14 amino acids. The germline CDR1 and CDR2 sequences are LNHNV and YYDKDF (reference sequence). Trimming removed 5 bases from V and 5 bases from J; junction bases left unmatched: 8. As DNA, the CDR3 is TGTGCCACCAGCGTCGGGACTAAAGGGGAGACCCAGTACTTC. The encoded protein is CATSVGTKGETQYF.

The V and J genes are TRBV20-1 and TRBJ2-7; D gene unclear. The V end lost 0 bases, the J end lost 3 bases, and 9 bases lay between the germline ends. Germline values: CDR1 DFQATT, CDR2 SNEGSKA (reference sequence). CDR3 length: 13 amino acids. CDR3 amino acids: CSAREWVGYEQYF. The CDR3 bases are TGCAGTGCTAGAGAATGGGTTGGCTACGAGCAGTACTTC.

Turning to this clonotype: Just one base apart from a much larger clone, this may be a read error. This chain joins TRBV10-3 and TRBJ2-7; D perhaps matches TRBD2 (5 bases). V was shortened by 10 bases and J by 4 bases, with 17 bases between the two germline ends. The CDR3 extends over 13 amino acids. Germline V gives CDR1 ENHRY, CDR2 SYGVKD. The CDR3 loop is CASQRELIYEQYF. The CDR3 nucleotides read TGTGCCAGCCAGAGGGAACTTATATACGAGCAGTACTTC.

This chain connects TRBV6-2 or TRBV6-3 to TRBJ1-6, with D possibly being TRBD1 (5 bases). This CDR3 is 14 amino acids long. The V end was cut by 5 bases, the J end by 9 bases, with 14 bases between. Germline V gene sequence: CDR1 MNHEY, CDR2 SVGEGT. The CDR3 region is CASSNPGRSSPLHF. The CDR3, as DNA: TGTGCCAGCAGTAACCCGGGACGGAGTTCACCCCTCCACTTT.

This clonotype was seen a few times. The V call is TRBV12-3 or TRBV12-4, the J call TRBJ2-7, with D uncertain. V lost 5 bases and J lost 1, with 12 bases in between. This CDR3 is built from 14 residues. The CDR3 is CASSKRTESYEQYF. The CDR3 region has the DNA TGTGCCAGCAGTAAACGGACGGAGTCCTACGAGCAGTACTTC.

The chain links TRBV6-5 to TRBJ2-5; no reliable D call. The CDR3 length is 13 residues. The germline V and J ends were trimmed by 2 bases and 5 bases, with 9 bases remaining between them. CDR1 MNHEY and CDR2 SVGAGI come from the germline V gene. The CDR3 nucleotides read TGTGCCAGCAGTTACGGCCCCGTGGAGACCCAGTACTTC. This codes for CASSYGPVETQYF.

This chain joins TRBV4-1 and TRBJ2-1; D remains unclear. CDR1 MGHRA and CDR2 YSYEKL come from the germline V gene. This CDR3 has 14 amino acids. Trimming took off 7 bases at V and 0 bases at J, with 10 bases between the two ends. In nucleotides, the CDR3 is TGCGCCAGCACCGCAGTAAGCTCCTACAATGAGCAGTTCTTC. Translated: CASTAVSSYNEQFF.

In its sample, this clonotype was seen a few times. The chain uses TRBV27 and TRBJ2-1, with a possible D match to TRBD1 (7 bases). CDR1 and CDR2 (germline): MNHEY, SMNVEV (reference sequence). Trimming removed 7 bases from V and 3 bases from J, with 13 bases in between. CDR3 length equals 14 residues. The CDR3 DNA reads as TGTGCCAGCAACCCTCAGGGGGGCTACAATGAGCAGTTCTTC. Residues: CASNPQGGYNEQFF.

This clonotype was observed a handful of times. This sequence joins TRBV20-1 and TRBJ1-5; 8 nucleotides match TRBD1. The V segment lost 4 bases and the J segment 6 bases; nucleotides outside the gene matches: 5. Germline-derived CDR1 and CDR2 are DFQATT and SNEGSKA (reference sequence). The CDR3 is 13 amino acids. The CDR3 loop is CSAKGTGGQPQHF. The CDR3 region has the DNA TGCAGTGCTAAGGGGACAGGAGGTCAGCCCCAGCATTTT.

This clonotype was picked up many times. The chain is built from TRBV20-1 and TRBJ2-7; 9 bases are shared with TRBD1. This CDR3 is 15 amino acids long. The V and J ends lost 0 bases and 3 bases, in that order; junction bases with no gene match: 6. CDR1 and CDR2 (germline): DFQATT, SNEGSKA (reference sequence). DNA for the CDR3: TGCAGTGCTAGAGATGGGGGACAGGGAGGCTACGAGCAGTACTTC. It translates to CSARDGGQGGYEQYF.